The subject of this entry is one T cell receptor beta chain. Its specific antigen is unknown. The sample holds no much larger clone one base away, and base qualities are not on file. This entry belongs to a study of blood T cell repertoires in COVID-19 (dated by TCRdb to 2018 to 2020). General notes on the study: Samples covering the acute and convalescent phases of COVID-19 were provided by collaborators in the United States, Italy and Spain. The material from the prospective study consisted of cDNA or gDNA derived from T cells, B-cell-depleted T cells, or PBMCs. Subjects who had been exposed to COVID-19, were actively infected with it, or had recovered from it provided the deeply sampled blood TCRbeta repertoires that made up the dataset. A freely available public database, intended as a resource for researchers studying the immune response to SARS-CoV-2, is where the repertoires were released. Samples came from the ongoing ImmuneRACE study (first 160 participants) plus 1,254 subjects from 6 global collaborators. Nearly every sample came with metadata listing a de-identified subject ID, COVID-19 status, age in years and sex. Where available, HLA class I and class II types were obtained from metadata supplied by the sample provider rather than from assay-based typing. Points the paper makes about the study in general: The quantity of clinical and demographic metadata differed by source and by participant and was supplied without curation.

The immunoSEQ Assay, a bias-controlled multiplex PCR, was used to amplify TCRbeta CDR3 regions from genomic DNA. The source study handled its data this way. Within the assay, amplification of reference gene primers was used to estimate how many nucleated cells each sample contained. Sequence reads were collapsed and filtered to measure the absolute abundance of every unique TCRbeta CDR3 rearrangement. For each sample, productive Simpson clonality was calculated as the square root of Simpson's diversity index across productive rearrangements. Imported from immuneACCESS, the table was reduced by TCRdb to in-frame sequences with V and J called. These copies leave out some clones; in studies compared against another copy, an unresolved V gene accounts for under half, and the cause of the remainder is not known. Clone size and the V and J calls come from that table; the DNA yielded D and trimming. The sample records under 150,000 clones, over 75% of which are singletons. Over 6.5% of the sample belongs to the ten largest clones.

V was cut back by 8 bases and J by 5 bases, leaving a gap of 18 bases between them. Measured from the cysteine to the phenylalanine, the CDR3 is 15 residues long. The read is trimmed to its CDR3 DNA, 45 bases read in frame from base 1. Based on the germline V gene (reference sequence), the CDR1 and CDR2 sequences are LNHNV and YYDKDF. Samples from volunteer blood donors who had recovered from COVID-19 were contributed by a second Seattle source. The collaborating institutions used their own protocols to collect whole blood in K2EDTA tubes. For TCRbeta analysis, collaborators shipped samples in one of three forms: frozen whole blood, isolated PBMCs, or DNA extracted from either of those sample types.

The receptor was isolated from a woman in her 70s who had recovered from COVID-19. The chain uses TRBV15 and TRBJ2-2; matching of 6 bases hints at TRBD1 as the D gene. Input material: peripheral blood. The CDR3 amino acid sequence is: CATGGQSTRTGELFF. The nucleotides read TGTGCCACCGGTGGACAGTCTACCAGGACCGGGGAGCTGTTTTTT.